The following is a T cell receptor beta chain sequence with its context. The data belong to a study of cytomegalovirus exposure and HLA in healthy donors. Study details: Early released data comprised around 80 million unique TCRs from HLA-typed donors.

PCR primers comprised 60 Vbeta and 13 Jbeta primers. Method: immunoSEQ multiplex PCR; TCRdb's copy keeps in-frame clones and lacks some. The repertoire holds some 91,000 clones, with around 77% as singletons. The TCR comes from a man aged 40-49 years in good health and CMV-seronegative. The sequenced sample consisted of PBMCs.

The CDR3 here is CASRFGGNQETQYF. CDR3 sequence (DNA): TGTGCCAGCCGGTTCGGCGGAAACCAAGAGACCCAGTACTTC. The V gene is TRBV6-6, the J gene TRBJ2-5; no clear D gene. The germline gives CDR1 MNHNY, CDR2 SVGAGI (reference sequence). Trimming stripped 8 bases from V and 0 bases from J, with 13 bases between. The CDR3 runs 14 residues.